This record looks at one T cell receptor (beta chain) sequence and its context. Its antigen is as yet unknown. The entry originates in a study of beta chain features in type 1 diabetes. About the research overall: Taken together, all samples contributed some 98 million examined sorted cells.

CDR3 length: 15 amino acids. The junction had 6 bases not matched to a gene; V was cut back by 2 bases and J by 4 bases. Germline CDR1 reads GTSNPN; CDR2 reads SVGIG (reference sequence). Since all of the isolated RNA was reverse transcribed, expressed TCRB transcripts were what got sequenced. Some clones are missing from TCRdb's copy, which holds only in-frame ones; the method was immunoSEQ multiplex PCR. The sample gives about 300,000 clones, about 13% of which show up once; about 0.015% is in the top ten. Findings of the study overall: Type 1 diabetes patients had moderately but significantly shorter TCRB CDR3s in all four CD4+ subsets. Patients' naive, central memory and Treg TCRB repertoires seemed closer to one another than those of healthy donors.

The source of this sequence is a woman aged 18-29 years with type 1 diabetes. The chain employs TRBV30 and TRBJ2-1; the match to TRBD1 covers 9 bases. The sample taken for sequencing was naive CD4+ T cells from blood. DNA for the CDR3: TGTGCCTGGAGTTACCGGGACAGGGATTACAATGAGCAGTTCTTC. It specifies CAWSYRDRDYNEQFF.